This T cell receptor beta chain was sequenced in a study of memory CD4+ T cells and cytomegalovirus serostatus. Sequencing was performed with immunoSEQ multiplex PCR; in TCRdb, only in-frame clones are kept and a portion is missing. The table lists around 60,000 clones, approximately 71% of them singletons, with 0.88% in the top ten. This CDR3 comprises 12 residues. Germline V lookup: CDR1 MDHEN, CDR2 SYDVKM. The V end lost 7 bases, the J end lost 3 bases, and 10 bases lay between the germline ends. The sort gate was single viable CD3+CD4+CD8-CD45RO+ cells for memory CD4+ T cells. Total CD4+ T cells were enriched by CD4 positive selection.

The TCR was taken from an adult in good health and CMV-seronegative. This chain links TRBV28 with TRBJ2-7, with TRBD1 as a possible D gene (6 bases). The sample taken for sequencing was memory CD4+ T cells from blood. The CDR3: CASTRGFYEQYF. CDR3 in DNA: TGTGCCAGCACCAGGGGTTTCTACGAGCAGTACTTC.